This T cell receptor (beta chain) comes out of a study of OX40 agonist ivuxolimab in advanced cancers. The assay was immunoSEQ multiplex PCR, and TCRdb's table has in-frame clones only and misses some. The sample includes about 73,000 clones, about 92% of them seen just once. CDR3 length: 13 residues. Trimming cost V 1 base and J 3 bases, with 7 bases left between them. Germline CDR1 and CDR2: MNHNS and SASEGT. This sample comprised CD4+ or CD8+ T cells sorted from blood, obtained in a trial of the OX40 agonist ivuxolimab. This clonotype was sampled from an adult with an advanced solid tumor such as melanoma, head and neck, liver or kidney cancer. The chain uses TRBV6-1 and TRBJ2-7, with D uncertain. The CDR3 here is CASSEGLFYEQYF. For the CDR3, the DNA is TGTGCCAGCAGTGAAGGGTTATTCTACGAGCAGTACTTC.